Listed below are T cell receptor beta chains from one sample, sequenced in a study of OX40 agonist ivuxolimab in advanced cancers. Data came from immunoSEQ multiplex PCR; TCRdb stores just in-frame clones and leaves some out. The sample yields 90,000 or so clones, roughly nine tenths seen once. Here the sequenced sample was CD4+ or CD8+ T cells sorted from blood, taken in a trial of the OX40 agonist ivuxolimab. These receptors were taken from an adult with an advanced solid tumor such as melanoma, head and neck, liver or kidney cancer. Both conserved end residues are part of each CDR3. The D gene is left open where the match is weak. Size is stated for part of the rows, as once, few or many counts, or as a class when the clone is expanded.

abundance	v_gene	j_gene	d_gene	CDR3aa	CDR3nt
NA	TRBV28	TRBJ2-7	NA	CASGEWDRTYEQYF	TGTGCCAGCGGTGAATGGGACCGCACCTACGAGCAGTACTTC
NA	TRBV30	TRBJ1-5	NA	CAWSERGRGGKQPQHF	TGTGCCTGGAGTGAGAGGGGGAGGGGTGGTAAACAGCCCCAGCATTTT
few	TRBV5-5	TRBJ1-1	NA	CASSFMRVSTEAFF	TGTGCCAGCAGCTTTATGCGGGTGAGCACTGAAGCTTTCTTT
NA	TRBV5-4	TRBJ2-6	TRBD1	CASSLGQGALGANVLTF	TGTGCCAGCAGCCTGGGACAGGGGGCGCTCGGGGCCAACGTCCTGACTTTC
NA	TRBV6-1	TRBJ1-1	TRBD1	CASSAQYRGNTEAFF	TGTGCCAGCAGCGCACAGTACAGGGGGAACACTGAAGCTTTCTTT
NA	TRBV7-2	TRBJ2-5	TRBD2	CASSFRLAGGTHEYF	TGTGCCAGCAGCTTCCGACTAGCGGGAGGAACCCATGAGTACTTC
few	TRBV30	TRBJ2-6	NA	CAWRGGGGDSGANVLTF	TGTGCCTGGAGGGGGGGCGGGGGAGACTCTGGGGCCAACGTCCTGACTTTC
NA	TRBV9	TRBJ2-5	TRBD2	CASSPTGGRGETQYF	TGTGCCAGCAGCCCCACGGGCGGGAGAGGGGAGACCCAGTACTTC
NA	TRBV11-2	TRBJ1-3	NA	CASSSWTGLSGNTIYF	TGTGCCAGCAGCTCCTGGACGGGGCTCTCTGGAAACACCATATATTTT
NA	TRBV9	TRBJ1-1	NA	CASSVHDMNTEAFF	TGTGCCAGCAGCGTACATGACATGAACACTGAAGCTTTCTTT
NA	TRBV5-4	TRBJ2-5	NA	CASSRPGLEETQYF	TGTGCCAGCAGCCGCCCGGGACTGGAAGAGACCCAGTACTTC
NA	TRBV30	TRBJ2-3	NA	CAWSGGNTDTQYF	TGTGCCTGGAGTGGGGGCAACACAGATACGCAGTATTTT
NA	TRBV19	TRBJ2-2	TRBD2	CASTHGGAQDTGELFF	TGTGCCAGTACCCACGGGGGGGCTCAGGACACCGGGGAGCTGTTTTTT
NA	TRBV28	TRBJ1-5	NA	CASSLGGIGSNQPQHF	TGTGCCAGCAGTTTAGGGGGTATTGGGAGCAATCAGCCCCAGCATTTT
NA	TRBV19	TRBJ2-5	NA	CASSMGYGQEETQYF	TGTGCCAGTAGTATGGGTTACGGTCAGGAAGAGACCCAGTACTTC
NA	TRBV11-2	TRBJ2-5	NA	CASSLGIRETQYF	TGTGCCAGCAGCTTAGGCATCCGAGAGACCCAGTACTTC
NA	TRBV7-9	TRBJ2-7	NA	CASSSQMTHYEQYF	TGTGCCAGCAGCTCTCAAATGACCCACTACGAGCAGTACTTC
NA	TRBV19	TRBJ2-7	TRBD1	CASSRTTGEGQYF	TGTGCCAGTAGTCGCACCACAGGGGAAGGGCAGTACTTC
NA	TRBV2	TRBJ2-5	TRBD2	CASGLAGGETQYF	TGTGCCAGCGGACTAGCGGGAGGAGAGACCCAGTACTTC
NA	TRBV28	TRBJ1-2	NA	CASRLTGSSGYTF	TGTGCCAGCAGACTTACAGGATCAAGTGGCTACACCTTC
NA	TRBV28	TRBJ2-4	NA	CASRQGSGKNIQYF	TGTGCCAGCAGACAGGGATCTGGCAAAAACATTCAGTACTTC
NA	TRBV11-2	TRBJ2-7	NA	CASSSGQWRYEQYF	TGTGCCAGCAGCTCGGGCCAATGGCGCTACGAGCAGTACTTC
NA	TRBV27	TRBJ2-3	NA	CASSLGIRGDTQYF	TGTGCCAGCAGTTTGGGCATTCGGGGGGATACGCAGTATTTT
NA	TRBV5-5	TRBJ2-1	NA	CASNHRGRADNEQFF	TGTGCCAGCAACCACAGGGGGAGGGCAGACAATGAGCAGTTCTTC
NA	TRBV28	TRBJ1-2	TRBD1	CASLKGGTGLGGYTF	TGTGCCAGCCTCAAGGGAGGGACAGGGCTCGGTGGCTACACCTTC
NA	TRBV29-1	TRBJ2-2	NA	CSVDSSPTGELFF	TGCAGCGTTGATTCTAGCCCGACCGGGGAGCTGTTTTTT
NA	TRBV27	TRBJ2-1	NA	CASSPDPLYNEQFF	TGTGCCAGCAGTCCTGACCCTCTCTACAATGAGCAGTTCTTC
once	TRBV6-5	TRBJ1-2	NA	CASSYSGTSSYGYTF	TGTGCCAGCAGTTACTCGGGGACCTCGAGCTATGGCTACACCTTC
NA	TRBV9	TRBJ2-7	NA	CASSVGQAVSSYEQYF	TGTGCCAGCAGCGTAGGACAGGCGGTTTCATCCTACGAGCAGTACTTC
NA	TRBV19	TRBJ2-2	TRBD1	CASSIGGQGKTGELFF	TGTGCCAGTAGTATAGGGGGACAGGGAAAAACCGGGGAGCTGTTTTTT
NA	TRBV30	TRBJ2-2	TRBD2	CAWVSRTSRTGELFF	TGTGCCTGGGTGTCAAGGACTAGCAGGACCGGGGAGCTGTTTTTT
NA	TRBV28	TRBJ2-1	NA	CASSFRTPRHNEQFF	TGTGCCAGCAGTTTTCGGACACCTCGGCACAATGAGCAGTTCTTC
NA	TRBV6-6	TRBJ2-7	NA	CASSLEVYEQYF	TGTGCCAGCAGCCTCGAGGTCTACGAGCAGTACTTC
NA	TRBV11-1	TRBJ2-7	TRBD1	CASSTQGYEQYF	TGTGCCAGCAGCACACAGGGGTACGAGCAGTACTTC
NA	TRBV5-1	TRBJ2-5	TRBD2	CASSLAGGSETQYF	TGCGCCAGCAGCTTGGCCGGGGGGTCGGAGACCCAGTACTTC
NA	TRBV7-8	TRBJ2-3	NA	CASSQTRGTDTQYF	TGTGCCAGCAGCCAAACAAGGGGCACAGATACGCAGTATTTT
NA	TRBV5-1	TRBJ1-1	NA	CASSSGGTNTEAFF	TGCGCCAGCAGCTCCGGGGGGACGAACACTGAAGCTTTCTTT
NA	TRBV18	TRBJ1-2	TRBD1	CASSLRQGVGSANYGYTF	TGTGCCAGCTCCCTACGACAGGGTGTCGGTTCGGCTAACTATGGCTACACCTTC
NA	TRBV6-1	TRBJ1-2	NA	CASNNRPTNYGYTF	TGTGCCAGCAATAACCGACCAACTAACTATGGCTACACCTTC
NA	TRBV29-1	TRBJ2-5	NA	CSVGDSLKETQYF	TGCAGCGTCGGAGACAGCTTAAAAGAGACCCAGTACTTC
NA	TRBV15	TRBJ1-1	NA	CATSGARGMNTEAFF	TGTGCCACCAGCGGGGCGCGGGGCATGAACACTGAAGCTTTCTTT
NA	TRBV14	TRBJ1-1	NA	CASSLFSGQGDSTEAFF	TGTGCCAGCAGCCTCTTCTCGGGGCAAGGTGATAGCACTGAAGCTTTCTTT
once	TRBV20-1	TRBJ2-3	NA	CSAAERAQYF	TGCAGTGCTGCCGAGAGGGCGCAGTATTTT
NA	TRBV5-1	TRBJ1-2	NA	CASSLGGVPVLNYGYTF	TGCGCCAGCAGCTTGGGAGGGGTCCCCGTCCTTAACTATGGCTACACCTTC
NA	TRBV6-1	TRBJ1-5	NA	CASTLEVSSNQPQHF	TGTGCCAGCACCCTAGAGGTCTCTAGCAATCAGCCCCAGCATTTT
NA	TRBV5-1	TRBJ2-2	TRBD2	CASSRLAGDTGELFF	TGCGCCAGCAGCAGACTAGCGGGAGACACCGGGGAGCTGTTTTTT
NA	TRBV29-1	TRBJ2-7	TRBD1	CSVAWGQGPSYEQYF	TGCAGCGTCGCCTGGGGACAGGGCCCCTCCTACGAGCAGTACTTC
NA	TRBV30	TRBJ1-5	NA	CASSRGGVGNQPQHF	TGTGCCTCGTCCAGGGGAGGGGTGGGCAATCAGCCCCAGCATTTT